The 24 T cell receptor beta chains below come from one sample, sequenced in a study of response to subunit inactivated influenza vaccine. TCRdb re-called the RT-PCR reads through MiXCR, storing one row per CDR3 protein. This sample has approximately 530,000 distinct CDR3 sequences, with 6% to 9% found just once. Specimen: PBMCs from blood, collected 23 months after vaccination. These receptors all come from a man aged 45-69 years who received an inactivated influenza vaccine.

This clonotype was observed many times. This chain uses TRBV20-1 with TRBJ2-7, with 9 bases matching TRBD2. The J segment lost 5 bases and the V segment lost 3 bases, leaving 11 bases of the junction unmatched. The germline gives CDR1 DFQATT, CDR2 SNEGSKA (reference sequence). This CDR3 is 15 amino acids long. This chain's CDR3 is CSARSSGTPPHEQYF. CDR3 bases: TGCAGTGCTAGGTCTAGCGGGACCCCCCCCCACGAGCAGTACTTC.

CDR3 bases: TGCAGTGCTAGAATGGGACCTCGGGGGGACACTGAAGCTTTCTTT. Translated: CSARMGPRGDTEAFF. J is TRBJ1-1 and V is TRBV20-1, with D possibly matching TRBD1 (5 bases). Germline V gene lookup returns CDR1 DFQATT and CDR2 SNEGSKA (reference sequence). Trimming took 2 bases from V and 3 from J, leaving 16 bases between them. The CDR3 runs 15 residues.

This clonotype was counted only a few times. The chain has TRBV20-1 and TRBJ2-1; TRBD2 aligns across 8 bases. The CDR3 has 16 amino acids. Germline values: CDR1 DFQATT, CDR2 SNEGSKA (reference sequence). J gave up 0 bases and V 5 bases, and 9 bases lay outside the gene matches. The CDR3, as DNA: TGCAGTGCTCCTTTCCCACTAGCGGCCTCCTACAATGAGCAGTTCTTC. Its translation is CSAPFPLAASYNEQFF.

This chain links TRBV28 with TRBJ2-2; D is uncertain. CDR1 is MDHEN and CDR2 is SYDVKM in the germline V gene. CDR3 length: 11 residues. Trimming cost V 5 bases and J 6 bases, with 4 bases left between them. The CDR3 spells CASSASGELFF. The CDR3 region has the DNA TGTGCCAGCAGTGCCTCCGGGGAGCTGTTTTTT.

This clonotype has just a few counts. The chain carries TRBV6-5 and TRBJ1-1; D not certain. The ends were cut back, 2 bases at V and 7 bases at J, with 11 bases in the middle. CDR3 length equals 13 residues. Germline CDR1 and CDR2: MNHEY and SVGAGI. CDR3 in amino acids: CASSYADGFEAFF. CDR3 coding DNA: TGTGCCAGCAGTTACGCCGATGGGTTTGAAGCTTTCTTT.

This clonotype was observed a few times. V and J are TRBV29-1 and TRBJ2-5, with 7 bases matching TRBD2. The germline CDR1 and CDR2 sequences are SQVTM and ANQGSEA. V shed 4 bases, J shed 3 bases, and the junction held 8 bases outside the gene matches. This CDR3 spans 14 amino acids. CDR3 DNA sequence: TGCAGCGTTGCTCCAGCGGGAACCAAAGAGACCCAGTACTTC. This gives the protein CSVAPAGTKETQYF. Together with reference TRBV29-1 and TRBJ2-5, the CDR3 gives the full variable domain: SAVISQKPSRDICQRGTSLTIQCQVDSQVTMMFWYRQQPGQSLTLIATANQGSEATYESGFVIDKFPISRPNLTFSTLTVSNMSPEDSSIYLCSVAPAGTKETQYFGPGTRLLVL.

The V and J genes are TRBV2 and TRBJ1-1; D perhaps matches TRBD1 (5 bases). Trimming removed 8 bases from V and 1 base from J, with 11 bases in between. The CDR3 contains 13 residues. Germline V gives CDR1 SNHLY, CDR2 FYNNEI. CDR3 loop: CASQAGQNTEAFF. The DNA for the CDR3 is TGTGCCAGCCAGGCAGGGCAGAACACTGAAGCTTTCTTT. The whole variable domain, filled in from reference TRBV2 and TRBJ1-1, reads EPEVTQTPSHQVTQMGQEVILRCVPISNHLYFYWYRQILGQKVEFLVSFYNNEISEKSEIFDDQFSVERPDGSNFTLKIRSTKLEDSAMYFCASQAGQNTEAFFGQGTRLTVV.

The rearrangement joins TRBV10-3 to TRBJ2-5; a possible D gene is TRBD2 (6 bases). Germline assignment: CDR1 ENHRY and CDR2 SYGVKD. The CDR3 runs to 15 residues. The ends were cut back, 0 bases at V and 5 bases at J, with 13 bases in the middle. CDR3 sequence reads: CAISESGGSLETQYF. CDR3 in DNA: TGTGCCATCAGTGAGTCGGGGGGAAGTTTGGAGACCCAGTACTTC.

Many counts were recorded for this clonotype. J is TRBJ1-2 and V is TRBV12-3 or TRBV12-4, with D perhaps matching TRBD1 (6 bases). This CDR3 comprises 12 residues. The V gene lost 6 bases and the J gene lost 7 bases, with 12 bases spanning the gap. DNA for the CDR3: TGTGCCAGCAGCCCTAGGACAGTTGGCTACACCTTC. Its protein product is CASSPRTVGYTF.

The V call is TRBV15, the J call TRBJ2-3, with D perhaps matching TRBD1 or TRBD2 (5 bases each). The CDR3 sequence is 16 residues long. Between the trimmed V and J ends, which lost 0 bases and 5 bases, there was a span of 15 bases. Per the germline V gene, CDR1 is LNHNV and CDR2 is YYDKDF (reference sequence). The CDR3: CATSREGTPPGDTQYF. The CDR3 nucleotides are TGTGCCACCAGCAGAGAGGGGACGCCTCCGGGAGATACGCAGTATTTT.

This clonotype has only a few counts. The chain combines TRBV6-4 with TRBJ1-1; D remains unclear. Trimming took 3 bases from V and 6 from J, leaving 20 bases between them. CDR3 size: 16 residues. CDR1 and CDR2 (germline): MRHNA, SNTAGT. The CDR3: CASSDRDRVKDAEAFF. DNA of the CDR3: TGTGCCAGCAGTGATCGGGATAGGGTTAAGGACGCTGAAGCTTTCTTT.

The V and J genes are TRBV5-1 and TRBJ2-2, with 11 bases matching TRBD2. CDR3 length: 17 residues. Germline assignment: CDR1 SGHRS and CDR2 YFSETQ. V shed 1 base and J 2 bases; nucleotides not matched to a gene: 4. CDR3 sequence: CASSLTTSGSNTGELFF. The CDR3 DNA follows: TGCGCCAGCAGCTTGACCACTAGCGGGAGTAACACCGGGGAGCTGTTTTTT.

This clonotype was counted only a few times. The V and J genes are TRBV3-1 and TRBJ1-6; unclear D gene. The germline CDR1 and CDR2 sequences are LGHDT and YNNKEL (reference sequence). Trimming left V 1 base short and J 4 bases short, with 8 bases between. The CDR3 is 15 residues long. The CDR3 DNA follows: TGTGCCAGCAGCCAAGGGGCGGTATATAATTCACCCCTCCACTTT. This codes for CASSQGAVYNSPLHF.

This clonotype was seen a single time. One junction end does not reproduce the germline sequence, and a read error may be involved. The chain is built from TRBV12-3 or TRBV12-4 and TRBJ2-3; no definite D call. The CDR3 runs 14 residues. The CDR3 sequence is CVSSLVASTDTQYF. CDR3 nucleotide sequence: TGTGTCAGCAGTTTAGTGGCTAGCACAGATACGCAGTATTTT.

This clonotype was found many times. The DNA for the CDR3 is TGTGCCAGCAGTTACTCGATCTCGATGAACACTGAAGCTTTCTTT. Amino acid sequence: CASSYSISMNTEAFF. V is TRBV6-5 and J is TRBJ1-1; D not certain. The length of the CDR3 is 15 residues. V gave up 0 bases and J gave up 0 bases, with 8 bases separating them. CDR1 is MNHEY and CDR2 is SVGAGI in the germline V gene.

The chain couples TRBV2 to TRBJ2-2; possible D gene TRBD2, 6 bases. Germline values: CDR1 SNHLY, CDR2 FYNNEI. This CDR3 has 14 residues. Trimming pared 7 bases from V and 5 bases from J, leaving 14 bases between. The CDR3 loop is CASTGTGDTGELFF. The CDR3 nucleotides are TGTGCCAGCACCGGGACGGGGGATACCGGGGAGCTGTTTTTT.

This clonotype was detected only a few times. This chain joins TRBV5-1 and TRBJ2-3; TRBD2 matches at 7 bases. After removal of 4 bases from V and 0 bases from J, the junction contained 8 bases not matched to a gene. Germline V gives CDR1 SGHRS, CDR2 YFSETQ. CDR3 length: 16 residues. CDR3 DNA sequence: TGCGCCAGCAGCACCGGACCCGGGGGGAGCACAGATACGCAGTATTTT. Its translation is CASSTGPGGSTDTQYF.

This clonotype was counted at least ten times. The CDR3 DNA reads TGTGCCAGCAGCTCCCCGGGACAGGGCTACGAGGGGGTCACCGGGGAGCTGTTTTTT. Its translation is CASSSPGQGYEGVTGELFF. The J gene is TRBJ2-2, the V gene TRBV5-6, with 9 bases that match TRBD1. With 3 bases clipped from V and 4 bases from J, the junction kept 16 bases outside the gene matches. The CDR3 is 19 amino acids. Germline CDR1 is SGHDT and CDR2 is YYEEEE.

The V and J genes are TRBV11-2 and TRBJ1-1; D perhaps matches TRBD1 (6 bases). The germline CDR1 and CDR2 sequences are SGHAT and FQNNGV. The CDR3 is 13 residues long. The V end was cut by 1 base, the J end by 7 bases, with 10 bases between. The CDR3 DNA is TGTGCCAGCAGCTTAGTAGGGGGGATTGAAGCTTTCTTT. It codes for CASSLVGGIEAFF.

The chain is built from TRBV5-5 and TRBJ2-7; D is uncertain. Germline lookup yields CDR1 SGHKS and CDR2 YYEKEE (reference sequence). V was trimmed by 0 bases and J by 3 bases, leaving 16 bases between them. CDR3 length equals 16 residues. The CDR3 coding sequence is TGTGCCAGCAGCTTGGTTTCCGGGCAGCAGGTCTACGAGCAGTACTTC. This sequence encodes CASSLVSGQQVYEQYF.

The rearrangement links TRBV20-1 to TRBJ2-3; D gene ambiguous. CDR3 length equals 14 residues. From germline, CDR1 is DFQATT and CDR2 SNEGSKA (reference sequence). V was trimmed by 5 bases and J by 1 base, leaving 13 bases between them. The DNA for the CDR3 is TGCAGTGCTCATAGTAGATTTCGCACAGATACGCAGTATTTT. This translates into CSAHSRFRTDTQYF.

Only a few counts were recorded for this clonotype. This chain uses TRBV24-1 with TRBJ1-2; D remains ambiguous. Trimming removed 4 bases from V and 1 base from J, with 6 bases in between. Germline V lookup: CDR1 KGHDR, CDR2 SFDVKD. This CDR3 comprises 13 residues. In nucleotides, the CDR3 is TGTGCCACCAGTGACGTAGTTAACTATGGCTACACCTTC. Translating it yields CATSDVVNYGYTF.

The V gene is TRBV15, the J gene TRBJ1-5; D is uncertain. This CDR3 has 14 amino acids. V dropped 0 bases and J dropped 6 bases, with 9 bases sitting between them. Germline assignment: CDR1 LNHNV and CDR2 YYDKDF (reference sequence). DNA of the CDR3: TGTGCCACCAGCAGAGATTTCGGACCTCAGCCCCAGCATTTT. Translated, it gives CATSRDFGPQPQHF.

This clonotype appeared a few times. The chain has TRBV7-9 and TRBJ2-7, with 9 bases aligning to TRBD1. V trimming: 5 bases; J trimming: 5 bases; junction bases outside the gene matches: 16. In germline, CDR1 is SEHNR, CDR2 FQNEAQ (reference sequence). This CDR3 is 17 amino acids long. This CDR3 reads CASSQSTGTGILDEQYF. The CDR3 coding sequence is TGTGCCAGCAGCCAATCAACTGGGACAGGGATTTTGGACGAGCAGTACTTC. Filled out from reference TRBV7-9 and TRBJ2-7, the complete variable domain reads DTGVSQNPRHKITKRGQNVTFRCDPISEHNRLYWYRQTLGQGPEFLTYFQNEAQLEKSRLLSDRFSAERPKGSFSTLEIQRTEQGDSAMYLCASSQSTGTGILDEQYFGPGTRLTVT.